This T cell receptor beta chain was sequenced for a study of blood T cell repertoires in COVID-19. Study at large: Both acute and convalescent COVID-19 samples were obtained from the United States, Italy and Spain. Sources were T cells, B-cell-depleted T cells, or PBMCs; the material itself was cDNA or gDNA.

Germline CDR1 is SNHLY and CDR2 is FYNNEI. The V gene end was trimmed by 3 bases and the J gene end by 5 bases; junction bases not matched to a gene: 12. The CDR3 contains 17 residues. Original analysis: Estimates of nucleated cell counts were drawn from the amplification of reference gene primers. Sequencing used immunoSEQ multiplex PCR; TCRdb keeps in-frame clones, though not all of them. V, J and clone size are those of that table, while D and trimming were read from the DNA. The sample holds about 43,000 clones, roughly 90% seen once. This receptor was identified in a man between 60 and 75 years old with active COVID-19. The sequenced material came from peripheral blood. The J gene is TRBJ2-3, the V gene TRBV2; 9 bases match TRBD2. CDR3 nucleotides: TGTGCCAGCAGTGATGGCGGGGGGGCGGGAGATGTAGATACGCAGTATTTT. Protein sequence: CASSDGGGAGDVDTQYF.